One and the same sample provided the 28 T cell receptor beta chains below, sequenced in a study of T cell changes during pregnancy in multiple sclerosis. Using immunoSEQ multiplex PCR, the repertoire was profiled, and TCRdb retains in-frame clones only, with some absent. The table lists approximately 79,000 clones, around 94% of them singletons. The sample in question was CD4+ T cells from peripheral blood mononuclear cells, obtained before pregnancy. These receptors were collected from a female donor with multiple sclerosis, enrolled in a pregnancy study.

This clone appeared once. The CDR3: CASSLAGQTYNEQFF. Here the CDR3 DNA reads TGTGCCAGCAGTCTAGCGGGGCAGACCTACAATGAGCAGTTCTTC. V gene TRBV6-1 combines with J gene TRBJ2-1, with 9 positions matching TRBD2. V shed 5 bases, J shed 2 bases, and the junction held 4 bases outside the gene matches. Germline CDR1 MNHNS, CDR2 SASEGT. The CDR3 contains 15 residues.

The CDR3 sequence is CASSVGPRETQYF. The CDR3 DNA is TGTGCCAGCAGCGTAGGGCCCCGAGAGACCCAGTACTTC. The chain links TRBV9 to TRBJ2-5; D gene unclear. The CDR3 is made up of 13 amino acids. V lost 0 bases, J lost 4 bases, and 7 bases lay in between. CDR1 and CDR2 (germline): SGDLS, YYNGEE.

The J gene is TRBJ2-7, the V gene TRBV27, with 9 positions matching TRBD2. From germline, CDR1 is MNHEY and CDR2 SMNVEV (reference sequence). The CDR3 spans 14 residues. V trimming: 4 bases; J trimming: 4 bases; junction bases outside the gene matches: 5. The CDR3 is CASSSGLAIYEQYF. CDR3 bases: TGTGCCAGCAGTTCGGGACTAGCTATTTACGAGCAGTACTTC.

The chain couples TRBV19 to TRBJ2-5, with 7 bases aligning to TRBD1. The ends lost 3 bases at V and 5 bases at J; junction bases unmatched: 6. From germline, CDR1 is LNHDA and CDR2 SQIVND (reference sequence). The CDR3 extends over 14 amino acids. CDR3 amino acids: CASSITGVAETQYF. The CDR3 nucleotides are TGTGCCAGTAGTATTACAGGGGTGGCTGAGACCCAGTACTTC. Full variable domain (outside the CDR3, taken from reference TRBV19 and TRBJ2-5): DGGITQSPKYLFRKEGQNVTLSCEQNLNHDAMYWYRQDPGQGLRLIYYSQIVNDFQKGDIAEGYSVSREKKESFPLTVTSAQKNPTAFYLCASSITGVAETQYFGPGTRLLVL.

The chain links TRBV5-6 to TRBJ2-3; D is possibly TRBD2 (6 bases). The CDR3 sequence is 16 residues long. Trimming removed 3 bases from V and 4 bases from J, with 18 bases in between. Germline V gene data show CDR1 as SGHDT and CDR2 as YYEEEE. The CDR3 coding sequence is TGTGCCAGCAGCTCACCGGGACTCCGAACTTCAGATACGCAGTATTTT. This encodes CASSSPGLRTSDTQYF.

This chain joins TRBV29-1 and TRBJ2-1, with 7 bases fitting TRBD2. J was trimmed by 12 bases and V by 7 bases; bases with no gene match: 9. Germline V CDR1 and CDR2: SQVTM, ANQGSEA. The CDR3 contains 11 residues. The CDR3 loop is CSAPAGLGQFF. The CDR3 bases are TGCAGCGCCCCAGCGGGACTGGGGCAGTTCTTC.

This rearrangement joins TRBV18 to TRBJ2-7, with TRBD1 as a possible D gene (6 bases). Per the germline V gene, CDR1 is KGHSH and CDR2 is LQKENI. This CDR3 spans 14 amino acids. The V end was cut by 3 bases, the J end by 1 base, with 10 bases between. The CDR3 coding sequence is TGTGCCAGCTCACCCTCACAGGGATCCTACGAGCAGTACTTC. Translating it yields CASSPSQGSYEQYF. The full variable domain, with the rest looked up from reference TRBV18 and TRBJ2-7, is NAGVMQNPRHLVRRRGQEARLRCSPMKGHSHVYWYRQLPEEGLKFMVYLQKENIIDESGMPKERFSAEFPKEGPSILRIQQVVRGDSAAYFCASSPSQGSYEQYFGPGTRLTVT.

CDR3 nucleotides: TGTGCCAGCAGCTTAATACTAGCGGCCTACAATGAGCAGTTCTTC. Translated: CASSLILAAYNEQFF. V and J are TRBV7-3 and TRBJ2-1, with 8 bases that match TRBD2. V lost 1 base to trimming and J lost 2 bases; unmatched junction nucleotides: 1. This CDR3 contains 15 residues. The germline gives CDR1 SGHTA, CDR2 FQGTGA.

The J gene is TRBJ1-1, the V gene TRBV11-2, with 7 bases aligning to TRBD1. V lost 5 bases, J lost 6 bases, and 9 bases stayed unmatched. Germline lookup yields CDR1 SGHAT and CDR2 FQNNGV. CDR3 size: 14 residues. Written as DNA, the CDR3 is TGTGCCAGCAGCCAAACAGGGGTCGGGTCTGAAGCTTTCTTT. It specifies CASSQTGVGSEAFF.

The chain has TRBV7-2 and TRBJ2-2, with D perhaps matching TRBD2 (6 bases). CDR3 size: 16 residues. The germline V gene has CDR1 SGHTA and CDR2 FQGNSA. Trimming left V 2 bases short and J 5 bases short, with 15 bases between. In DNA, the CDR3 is TGTGCCAGCAGCTTACGGGTGGGCGGGGTAACCGGGGAGCTGTTTTTT. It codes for CASSLRVGGVTGELFF.

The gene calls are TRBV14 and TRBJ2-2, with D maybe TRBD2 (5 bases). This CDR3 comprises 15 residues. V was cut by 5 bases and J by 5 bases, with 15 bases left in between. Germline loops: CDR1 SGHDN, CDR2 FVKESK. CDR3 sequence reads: CASSSFLANTGELFF. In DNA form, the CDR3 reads TGTGCCAGCAGCTCCTTCCTAGCCAATACCGGGGAGCTGTTTTTT.

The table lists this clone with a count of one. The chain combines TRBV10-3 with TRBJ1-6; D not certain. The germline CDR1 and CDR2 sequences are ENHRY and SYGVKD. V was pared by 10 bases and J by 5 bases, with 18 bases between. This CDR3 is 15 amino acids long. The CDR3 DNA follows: TGTGCCACCCGCCTTGGGAGCGGAAATAATTCACCCCTCCACTTT. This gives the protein CATRLGSGNNSPLHF.

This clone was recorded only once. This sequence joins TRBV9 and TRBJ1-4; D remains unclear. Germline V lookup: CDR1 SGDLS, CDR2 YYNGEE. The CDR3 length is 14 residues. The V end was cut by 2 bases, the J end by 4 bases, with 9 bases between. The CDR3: CASSVAADNEKLFF. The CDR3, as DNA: TGTGCCAGCAGCGTCGCGGCGGATAATGAAAAACTGTTTTTT. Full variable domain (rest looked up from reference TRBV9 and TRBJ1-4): DSGVTQTPKHLITATGQRVTLRCSPRSGDLSVYWYQQSLDQGLQFLIQYYNGEERAKGNILERFSAQQFPDLHSELNLSSLELGDSALYFCASSVAADNEKLFFGSGTQLSVL.

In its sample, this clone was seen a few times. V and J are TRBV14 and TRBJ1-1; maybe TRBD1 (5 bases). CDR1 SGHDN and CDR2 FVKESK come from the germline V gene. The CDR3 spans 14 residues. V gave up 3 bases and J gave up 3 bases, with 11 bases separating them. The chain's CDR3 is CASSQGGVDTEAFF. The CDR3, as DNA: TGTGCCAGCAGCCAGGGAGGGGTGGACACTGAAGCTTTCTTT.

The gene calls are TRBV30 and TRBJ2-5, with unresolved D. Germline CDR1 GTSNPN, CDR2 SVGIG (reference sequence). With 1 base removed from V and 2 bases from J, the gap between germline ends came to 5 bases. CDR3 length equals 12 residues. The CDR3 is CAWSAGQETQYF. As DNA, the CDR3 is TGTGCCTGGAGTGCCGGTCAAGAGACCCAGTACTTC.

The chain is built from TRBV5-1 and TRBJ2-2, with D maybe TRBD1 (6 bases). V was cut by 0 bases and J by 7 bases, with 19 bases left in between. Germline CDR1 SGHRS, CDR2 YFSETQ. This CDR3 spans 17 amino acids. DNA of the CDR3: TGCGCCAGCAGCTTGGTACCAGGGGACCGAAGAGACGGGGAGCTGTTTTTT. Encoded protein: CASSLVPGDRRDGELFF.

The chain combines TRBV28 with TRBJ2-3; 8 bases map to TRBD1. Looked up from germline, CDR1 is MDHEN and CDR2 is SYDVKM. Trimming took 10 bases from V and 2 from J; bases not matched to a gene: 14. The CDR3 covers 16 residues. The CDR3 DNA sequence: TGTGCCATCCAGGGGCGGGGACAGGACATCACAGATACGCAGTATTTT. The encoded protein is CAIQGRGQDITDTQYF.

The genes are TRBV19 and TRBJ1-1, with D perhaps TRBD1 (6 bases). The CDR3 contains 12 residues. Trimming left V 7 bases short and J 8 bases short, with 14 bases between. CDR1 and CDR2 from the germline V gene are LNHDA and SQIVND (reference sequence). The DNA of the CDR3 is TGTGCCAGTATAGGGGACAAACTAGAAGCTTTCTTT. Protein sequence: CASIGDKLEAFF.

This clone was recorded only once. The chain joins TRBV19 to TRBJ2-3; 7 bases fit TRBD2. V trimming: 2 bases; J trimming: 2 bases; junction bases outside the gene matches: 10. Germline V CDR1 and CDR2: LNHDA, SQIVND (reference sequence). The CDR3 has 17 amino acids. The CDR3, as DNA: TGTGCCAGTAGTATACGGGGACTAAGCGGGGCCACAGATACGCAGTATTTT. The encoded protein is CASSIRGLSGATDTQYF.

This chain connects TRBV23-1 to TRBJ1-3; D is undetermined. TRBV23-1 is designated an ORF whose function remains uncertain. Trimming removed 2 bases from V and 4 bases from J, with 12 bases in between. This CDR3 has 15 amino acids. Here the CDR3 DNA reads TGCGCCAGCAGTCAAGGTCCCGGGTGCGGAAACACCATATATTTT. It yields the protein CASSQGPGCGNTIYF.

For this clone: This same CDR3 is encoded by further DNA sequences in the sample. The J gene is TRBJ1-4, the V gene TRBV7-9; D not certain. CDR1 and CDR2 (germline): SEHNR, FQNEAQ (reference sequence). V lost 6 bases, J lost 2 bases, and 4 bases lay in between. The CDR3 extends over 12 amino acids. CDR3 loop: CASSRTNEKLFF. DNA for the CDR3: TGTGCCAGCAGTCGTACTAATGAAAAACTGTTTTTT.

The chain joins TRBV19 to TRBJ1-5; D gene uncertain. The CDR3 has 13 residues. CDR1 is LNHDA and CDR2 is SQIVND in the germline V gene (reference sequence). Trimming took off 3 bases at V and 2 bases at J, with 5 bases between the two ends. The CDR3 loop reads CASSIGGNQPQHF. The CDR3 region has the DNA TGTGCCAGTAGTATCGGGGGCAATCAGCCCCAGCATTTT.

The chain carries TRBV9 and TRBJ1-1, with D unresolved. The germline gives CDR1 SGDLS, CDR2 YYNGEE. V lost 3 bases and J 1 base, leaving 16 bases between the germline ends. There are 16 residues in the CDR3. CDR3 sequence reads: CASSGRAGSANTEAFF. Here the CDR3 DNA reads TGTGCCAGCAGCGGGAGGGCAGGCTCTGCGAACACTGAAGCTTTCTTT.

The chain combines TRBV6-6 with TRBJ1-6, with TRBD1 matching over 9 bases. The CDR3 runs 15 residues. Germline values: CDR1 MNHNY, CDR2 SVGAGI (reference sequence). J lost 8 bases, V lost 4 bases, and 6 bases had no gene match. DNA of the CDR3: TGTGCCAGCAGTTTCCCGGGACAGGGAGATTCACCCCTCCACTTT. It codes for CASSFPGQGDSPLHF.

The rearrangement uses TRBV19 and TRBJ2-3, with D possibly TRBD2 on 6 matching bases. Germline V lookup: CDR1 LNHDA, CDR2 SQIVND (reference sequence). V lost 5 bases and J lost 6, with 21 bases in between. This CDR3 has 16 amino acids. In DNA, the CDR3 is TGTGCCAGTAGTCACTCTTCCCCGGGAGATTTTGATACGCAGTATTTT. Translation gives CASSHSSPGDFDTQYF.

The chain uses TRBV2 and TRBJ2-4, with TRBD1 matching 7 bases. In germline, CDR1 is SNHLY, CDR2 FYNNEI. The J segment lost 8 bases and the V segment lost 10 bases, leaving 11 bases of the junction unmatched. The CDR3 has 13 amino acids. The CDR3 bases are TGTGCCACCCGTCCGACAGGGCGAGACATTCAGTACTTC. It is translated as CATRPTGRDIQYF.

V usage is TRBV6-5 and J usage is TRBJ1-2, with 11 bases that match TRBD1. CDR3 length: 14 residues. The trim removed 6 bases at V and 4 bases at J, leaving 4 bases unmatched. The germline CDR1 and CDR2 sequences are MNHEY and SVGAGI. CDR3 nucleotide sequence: TGTGCCAGCAGCTACGGGACAGGGGGCTATGGCTACACCTTC. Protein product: CASSYGTGGYGYTF.

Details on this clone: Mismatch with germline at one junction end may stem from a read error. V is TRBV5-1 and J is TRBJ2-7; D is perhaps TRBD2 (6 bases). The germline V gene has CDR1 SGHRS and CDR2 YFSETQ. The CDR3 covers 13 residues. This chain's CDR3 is CTSRAGSSYEQYF. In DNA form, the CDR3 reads TGCACCAGCAGGGCCGGGAGCTCCTACGAGCAGTACTTC.